These 32 T cell receptor beta chains share one sample of origin, sequenced in a study of blood T cell repertoires in COVID-19. TCRdb keeps only in-frame clones here, not all; method: immunoSEQ multiplex PCR. The repertoire holds under 55,000 clones, 70% to 80% seen once, with roughly 25% in the top ten. The sample consisted of peripheral blood. The receptors were gathered from a man aged 65-85 years with acute or convalescent COVID-19.

The chain employs TRBV5-1 and TRBJ2-7, with D perhaps matching TRBD1 (7 bases). V lost 0 bases and J 4 bases, leaving 17 bases between the germline ends. The CDR3 totals 16 residues. The germline V gene encodes CDR1 SGHRS and CDR2 YFSETQ. The CDR3 is CASSLGLGGGGYEQYF. DNA for the CDR3: TGCGCCAGCAGCTTGGGCCTCGGAGGGGGCGGGTACGAGCAGTACTTC.

This clone appeared once. The J gene is TRBJ2-5, the V gene TRBV7-2; D is possibly TRBD2 (5 bases). This CDR3 region has 13 residues. Germline assignment: CDR1 SGHTA and CDR2 FQGNSA. V dropped 5 bases and J dropped 5 bases, with 12 bases sitting between them. CDR3 DNA: TGTGCCAGCAGCGCTATTCGAGGGGAGACCCAGTACTTC. It yields the protein CASSAIRGETQYF.

Points on this clone: One end of the junction varies from germline; a read error may be responsible. The rearrangement links TRBV30 to TRBJ2-7; possibly TRBD2 for D (7 bases). This CDR3 spans 15 amino acids. From germline, CDR1 is GTSNPN and CDR2 SVGIG (reference sequence). CDR3 sequence reads: CAGRGQGKGTYEQYF. Written as DNA, the CDR3 is TGTGCCGGGAGGGGCCAGGGGAAAGGAACCTACGAGCAGTACTTC.

This clone has a single count. The chain combines TRBV30 with TRBJ1-5; no definite D call. There are 14 residues in the CDR3. Germline V gene sequence: CDR1 GTSNPN, CDR2 SVGIG (reference sequence). Trimming removed 4 bases at V and 5 bases at J, with 15 bases between. The CDR3 reads CAWKGQGGYQPQHF. CDR3 DNA: TGTGCCTGGAAAGGCCAAGGAGGGTATCAGCCCCAGCATTTT. The full variable domain, its missing parts supplied by reference TRBV30 and TRBJ1-5, is SQTIHQWPATLVQPVGSPLSLECTVEGTSNPNLYWYRQAAGRGLQLLFYSVGIGQISSEVPQNLSASRPQDRQFILSSKKLLLSDSGFYLCAWKGQGGYQPQHFGDGTRLSIL.

This rearrangement joins TRBV6-5 to TRBJ1-2; D is perhaps TRBD1 (5 bases). Trimming cost V 8 bases and J 8 bases, with 12 bases left between them. CDR1 and CDR2 (germline): MNHEY, SVGAGI. CDR3 length: 11 residues. In nucleotides, the CDR3 is TGTGCCAGCGGGGCTCCGCGGGGCTACACCTTC. Its translation: CASGAPRGYTF.

This rearrangement joins TRBV5-4 to TRBJ2-5, with D unclear. Trimming took 4 bases from V and 2 from J, leaving 3 bases between them. Germline V gene data show CDR1 as SGHNT and CDR2 as YYREEE (reference sequence). The CDR3 is 11 amino acids. CDR3 sequence: CASSLQETQYF. CDR3 bases: TGTGCCAGCAGCCTACAAGAGACCCAGTACTTC.

This clone showed up just a few times. The chain has TRBV6-5 and TRBJ2-3; D gene ambiguous. The CDR3 runs to 12 residues. Germline CDR1 reads MNHEY; CDR2 reads SVGAGI. Trimming took off 6 bases at V and 4 bases at J, with 8 bases between the two ends. In DNA, the CDR3 is TGTGCCAGCAGGCCTGGAGCAGATACGCAGTATTTT. Translation gives CASRPGADTQYF.

The CDR3 DNA reads TGTGCCAGTACCCCTTTGGGGGAGGGTTGGGATACGCAGTATTTT. Amino acid sequence: CASTPLGEGWDTQYF. The chain recombines TRBV19 with TRBJ2-3, with 7 bases that match TRBD2. Germline values: CDR1 LNHDA, CDR2 SQIVND (reference sequence). The CDR3 runs 15 residues. The V segment lost 7 bases and the J segment 6 bases; nucleotides outside the gene matches: 13.

This chain uses TRBV6-5 with TRBJ2-7; the match to TRBD2 covers 8 bases. CDR1 and CDR2 from the germline V gene are MNHEY and SVGAGI. The CDR3 consists of 16 residues. V gave up 0 bases and J gave up 5 bases; unmatched junction bases: 9. The CDR3 DNA is TGTGCCAGCAGTTACTCGGCCCCGTCGGGAGGGAACGAGCAGTACTTC. This gives the protein CASSYSAPSGGNEQYF.

Only a few counts were recorded for this clone. V usage is TRBV24-1 and J usage is TRBJ1-5; D remains ambiguous. Trimming removed 0 bases at V and 11 bases at J, with 7 bases between. The CDR3 consists of 12 residues. Germline V CDR1 and CDR2: KGHDR, SFDVKD. Here the CDR3 reads CATSDLTGAQHF. The CDR3, as DNA: TGTGCCACCAGTGATTTGACCGGGGCCCAGCATTTT.

The count of this clone is one. The rearrangement links TRBV5-4 to TRBJ2-6; D is undetermined. V lost 4 bases, J lost 0 bases, and 14 bases lay in between. The CDR3 length is 17 residues. The germline CDR1 and CDR2 sequences are SGHNT and YYREEE (reference sequence). CDR3 region: CASSPQSRLSGANVLTF. Here the CDR3 DNA reads TGTGCCAGCAGCCCTCAATCCAGGCTCTCTGGGGCCAACGTCCTGACTTTC.

This rearrangement joins TRBV2 to TRBJ1-2; D unclear. This CDR3 is 12 amino acids long. The V gene lost 3 bases and the J gene lost 6 bases, with 8 bases spanning the gap. Germline lookup yields CDR1 SNHLY and CDR2 FYNNEI. CDR3 sequence reads: CASSESHDGYTF. In DNA form, the CDR3 reads TGTGCCAGCAGTGAGAGTCACGATGGCTACACCTTC.

The rearrangement uses TRBV28 and TRBJ1-5; D perhaps matches TRBD1 (6 bases). This CDR3 comprises 16 residues. V dropped 2 bases and J dropped 3 bases, with 14 bases sitting between them. Germline lookup yields CDR1 MDHEN and CDR2 SYDVKM. This CDR3 reads CASSLSSGAVNQPQHF. The CDR3, as DNA: TGTGCCAGCAGTTTAAGTTCAGGGGCCGTCAATCAGCCCCAGCATTTT. The full variable domain, in which reference TRBV28 and TRBJ1-5 provide the parts outside the CDR3, is DVKVTQSSRYLVKRTGEKVFLECVQDMDHENMFWYRQDPGLGLRLIYFSYDVKMKEKGDIPEGYSVSREKKERFSLILESASTNQTSMYLCASSLSSGAVNQPQHFGDGTRLSIL.

The CDR3 nucleotides are TGTGCTAGTGCCAGGGAAGCAGGGGGCATCTATGGCTACACCTTC. Residues: CASAREAGGIYGYTF. The chain employs TRBV12-5 and TRBJ1-2, with 8 bases identical to TRBD1. Germline-derived CDR1 and CDR2 are LGHNT and FRNRAP. V was pared by 7 bases and J by 4 bases, with 11 bases of the junction left unmatched. The CDR3 totals 15 residues.

There are a few counts of this clone. Additional DNA sequences in this sample encode the identical CDR3. This chain joins TRBV19 and TRBJ2-1; 8 nucleotides agree with TRBD2. V lost 5 bases and J lost 3; bases outside the gene matches: 6. Germline V gives CDR1 LNHDA, CDR2 SQIVND (reference sequence). CDR3 length equals 15 residues. The CDR3 here is CASSGGRGGYNEQFF. CDR3 bases: TGTGCCAGTAGTGGGGGTCGGGGGGGCTACAATGAGCAGTTCTTC.

This chain joins TRBV15 and TRBJ2-1, with 14 bases matching TRBD2. The CDR3 has 18 amino acids. Germline V CDR1 and CDR2: LNHNV, YYDKDF (reference sequence). Trimming took 0 bases from V and 8 from J; bases not matched to a gene: 9. CDR3 nucleotides: TGTGCCACCAGCAGAGACGGGACTAGCGGGGGCCGACCCGATGAGCAGTTCTTC. Protein: CATSRDGTSGGRPDEQFF.

This clone was detected only once. V gene TRBV30 combines with J gene TRBJ1-1, with 7 bases aligning to TRBD1. Germline lookup yields CDR1 GTSNPN and CDR2 SVGIG (reference sequence). The junction had 13 bases not matched to a gene; V was cut back by 4 bases and J by 5 bases. This CDR3 is built from 15 residues. CDR3 bases: TGTGCCTGGACCCTAAGGGGGCAGGGGAGAACTGAAGCTTTCTTT. Protein: CAWTLRGQGRTEAFF.

The chain is built from TRBV5-4 and TRBJ1-2; 9 positions match TRBD1. Germline loops: CDR1 SGHNT, CDR2 YYREEE (reference sequence). V gave up 4 bases and J gave up 5 bases; unmatched junction bases: 3. CDR3 size: 13 residues. The CDR3 region has the DNA TGTGCCAGCAGCCCACAGGGGGCGTATGGCTACACCTTC. Translation gives CASSPQGAYGYTF. The entire variable domain, with the rest obtained from reference TRBV5-4 and TRBJ1-2, is as follows: ETGVTQSPTHLIKTRGQQVTLRCSSQSGHNTVSWYQQALGQGPQFIFQYYREEENGRGNFPPRFSGLQFPNYSSELNVNALELDDSALYLCASSPQGAYGYTFGSGTRLTVV.

CDR3 sequence: CASSVASGVADTQYF. CDR3 in DNA: TGTGCCAGCAGCGTCGCTAGCGGGGTTGCGGATACGCAGTATTTT. The chain has TRBV5-4 and TRBJ2-3, with 9 bases fitting TRBD2. The ends lost 4 bases at V and 6 bases at J; junction bases unmatched: 9. CDR3 length: 15 residues. Per the germline V gene, CDR1 is SGHNT and CDR2 is YYREEE (reference sequence).

CDR3: CASSLALAGGRQYF. The CDR3 DNA sequence: TGTGCCAGCAGCTTAGCTCTAGCGGGGGGACGGCAGTACTTC. J is TRBJ2-7 and V is TRBV7-2; the match to TRBD2 covers 11 bases. This CDR3 region has 14 residues. The germline gives CDR1 SGHTA, CDR2 FQGNSA. The junction had 4 bases not matched to a gene; V was cut back by 0 bases and J by 9 bases.

The chain joins TRBV30 to TRBJ1-2, with D possibly matching TRBD1 (6 bases). V lost 5 bases to trimming and J lost 5 bases, with 21 bases between them. This CDR3 has 15 amino acids. The V gene's germline CDR1 is GTSNPN and CDR2 SVGIG (reference sequence). The chain's CDR3 is CAWVDRRLYSYGYTF. DNA of the CDR3: TGTGCCTGGGTTGACAGGCGCCTTTACTCATATGGCTACACCTTC.

This chain connects TRBV18 to TRBJ1-2, with D perhaps TRBD1 (6 bases). The CDR3 has 14 residues. Trimming removed 1 base at V and 5 bases at J, with 11 bases between. Germline V lookup: CDR1 KGHSH, CDR2 LQKENI. The CDR3 DNA reads as TGTGCCAGCTCACCACTCGGGACACCGTATGGCTACACCTTC. As protein: CASSPLGTPYGYTF.

This rearrangement joins TRBV19 to TRBJ2-1, with 8 bases lining up with TRBD1. CDR3 length: 15 amino acids. The V and J ends lost 4 bases and 1 base, in that order; junction bases with no gene match: 3. CDR1 LNHDA and CDR2 SQIVND come from the germline V gene (reference sequence). This CDR3 is CASSTGQASYNEQFF. The DNA of the CDR3 is TGTGCCAGTAGTACGGGACAGGCGTCCTACAATGAGCAGTTCTTC.

This chain joins TRBV19 and TRBJ2-6; unclear D gene. CDR1 is LNHDA and CDR2 is SQIVND in the germline V gene (reference sequence). With 8 bases removed from V and 0 bases from J, the gap between germline ends came to 5 bases. CDR3 length equals 13 residues. Here the CDR3 reads CASWSSGANVLTF. CDR3 nucleotide sequence: TGTGCCAGTTGGAGCTCTGGGGCCAACGTCCTGACTTTC.

The sample holds a few counts of this clone. V usage is TRBV29-1 and J usage is TRBJ2-2, with TRBD2 as a possible D gene (6 bases). The CDR3 contains 15 residues. Germline V gives CDR1 SQVTM, CDR2 ANQGSEA. Trimming removed 4 bases from V and 4 bases from J, with 16 bases in between. For the CDR3, the DNA is TGCAGCGTTGGCCTAGCGTCAATTCGCACCGGGGAGCTGTTTTTT. This gives the protein CSVGLASIRTGELFF.

This chain connects TRBV5-6 to TRBJ2-7, with 10 bases fitting TRBD2. The germline gives CDR1 SGHDT, CDR2 YYEEEE. Trimming at V came to 1 base and at J to 4 bases, leaving 8 bases not matched to a gene. The CDR3 spans 16 residues. The CDR3 loop reads CASSLQPSGGSYEQYF. The CDR3 DNA reads TGTGCCAGCAGCTTGCAGCCTAGCGGGGGCTCGTACGAGCAGTACTTC. Supplemented by reference TRBV5-6 and TRBJ2-7, the full variable domain reads DAGVTQSPTHLIKTRGQQVTLRCSPKSGHDTVSWYQQALGQGPQFIFQYYEEEERQRGNFPDRFSGHQFPNYSSELNVNALLLGDSALYLCASSLQPSGGSYEQYFGPGTRLTVT.

The chain carries TRBV7-9 and TRBJ1-1; D perhaps matches TRBD1 (5 bases). Germline loops: CDR1 SEHNR, CDR2 FQNEAQ (reference sequence). The CDR3 consists of 14 residues. V was pared by 0 bases and J by 5 bases, with 10 bases between. CDR3 protein: CASSLASGQTEAFF. The CDR3 DNA follows: TGTGCCAGCAGCTTAGCGTCAGGGCAAACTGAAGCTTTCTTT.

This CDR3 reads CASRGRLAGGYYEQYF. The CDR3 DNA is TGTGCCAGCAGGGGAAGACTAGCGGGGGGATACTACGAGCAGTACTTC. The chain joins TRBV27 to TRBJ2-7; 13 positions agree with TRBD2. This CDR3 has 16 amino acids. After removal of 6 bases from V and 3 bases from J, the junction contained 8 bases not matched to a gene. CDR1 is MNHEY and CDR2 is SMNVEV in the germline V gene (reference sequence).

The rearrangement links TRBV3-1 (or the pseudogene TRBV3-2) to TRBJ1-5, with 8 bases lining up with TRBD1. J gave up 6 bases and V 0 bases, and 7 bases lay outside the gene matches. The CDR3 has 16 residues. The germline V gene has CDR1 LGHDT and CDR2 YNNKEL (reference sequence). This CDR3 is CASSQDGTGGGQPQHF. The CDR3 DNA sequence: TGTGCCAGCAGCCAAGATGGGACAGGAGGAGGTCAGCCCCAGCATTTT.

This chain joins TRBV24-1 and TRBJ2-3, with a possible D match to TRBD1 (6 bases). In germline, CDR1 is KGHDR, CDR2 SFDVKD. The CDR3 is 13 residues long. V lost 1 base and J 6 bases, leaving 7 bases between the germline ends. The CDR3 protein is CATSDFRGDTQYF. CDR3 DNA sequence: TGTGCCACCAGTGATTTTAGGGGGGATACGCAGTATTTT.

The V call is TRBV21-1, the J call TRBJ2-5; TRBD2 is taken as the D call from the table, unchecked against the DNA. TRBV21-1 represents a pseudogene. The CDR3 covers 13 residues. The CDR3, as DNA: TGTGCCAGCAGCAAAGGTGAGTCCGAGACCCAGTACTTC. Translating gives CASSKGESETQYF.

This chain joins TRBV11-3 and TRBJ2-5; a possible D gene is TRBD2 (6 bases). The V end lost 8 bases, the J end lost 4 bases, and 17 bases lay between the germline ends. In germline, CDR1 is SGHNT, CDR2 YENEEA. The CDR3 is 14 residues long. This chain's CDR3 is CASSPGRAGETQYF. CDR3 in DNA: TGTGCCAGCTCCCCAGGGAGAGCGGGAGAGACCCAGTACTTC.